This T cell receptor beta chain was identified in a study of regulatory T cells in long-lasting Graves disease. Broader study findings: Persistent disease was associated with favored TRBV28 usage and with favored use of TRBJ1-2 and TRBJ2-5.

Germline lookup yields CDR1 SGHVS and CDR2 FNYEAQ. The CDR3 totals 13 residues. Trimming shortened V by 4 bases and J by 6 bases, and 13 bases separated the two germline ends. The time point denotes: persistent/refractory GD, antithyroid drugs over 5 years with positive TRAb. The TCR library was made from RNA extracted from PBMCs. Through Arm-PCR of CDR3 regions and iRepertoire HTBI primers, TCR beta libraries were built. TCRdb itself ran the multiplex PCR reads through MiXCR, one entry per CDR3 protein. The sample yields approximately 470,000 distinct CDR3 sequences, about 20% seen once. The table lists this clonotype with a few counts. The target antigen is unknown.

Specimen: peripheral blood mononuclear cells (PBMCs), collected when the disease was refractory, from a patient treated with antithyroid drugs. The chain couples TRBV7-6 to TRBJ2-7; D perhaps matches TRBD1 (5 bases). This TCR derives from a female donor with Graves disease. The CDR3 DNA is TGTGCCAGCAGCTCACCGAATGGGGCCGAGCAGTACTTC. It translates to CASSSPNGAEQYF.